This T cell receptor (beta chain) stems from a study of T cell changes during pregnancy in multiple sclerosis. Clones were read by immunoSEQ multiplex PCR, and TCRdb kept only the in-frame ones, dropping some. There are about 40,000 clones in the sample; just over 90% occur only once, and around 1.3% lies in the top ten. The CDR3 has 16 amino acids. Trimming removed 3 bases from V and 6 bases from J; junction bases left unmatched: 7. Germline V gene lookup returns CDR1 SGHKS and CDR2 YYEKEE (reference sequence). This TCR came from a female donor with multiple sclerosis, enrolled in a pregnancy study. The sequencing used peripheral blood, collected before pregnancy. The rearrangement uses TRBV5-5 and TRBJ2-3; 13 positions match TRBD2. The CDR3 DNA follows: TGTGCCAGCAGCTCCGGACTAGCGGGAGTTATGGATACGCAGTATTTT. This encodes CASSSGLAGVMDTQYF.